Following are 18 T cell receptor beta chains from one sample sequenced in a study of blood T cell repertoires in COVID-19. Data came from immunoSEQ multiplex PCR; TCRdb stores just in-frame clones and leaves some out. The sample holds around 200,000 clones, roughly 85% seen once. Sequencing was performed on peripheral blood. The source is a woman aged 80 or over with acute or convalescent COVID-19.

With respect to this clone: In the same sample, other DNA sequences code for this CDR3. This sequence joins TRBV6-5 and TRBJ1-5; 10 bases agree with TRBD1. V was clipped by 6 bases and J by 3 bases; unmatched bases: 5. The germline V gene has CDR1 MNHEY and CDR2 SVGAGI. The CDR3 sequence is 15 residues long. The CDR3 loop reads CASRPGTGANQPQHF. CDR3 nucleotide sequence: TGTGCCAGCAGACCCGGGACAGGGGCCAATCAGCCCCAGCATTTT.

V usage is TRBV30 and J usage is TRBJ2-2; TRBD1 might be the D (6 bases). Germline assignment: CDR1 GTSNPN and CDR2 SVGIG (reference sequence). This CDR3 contains 16 residues. Trimming shortened V by 3 bases and J by 6 bases, and 20 bases separated the two germline ends. CDR3 nucleotide sequence: TGTGCCTGGAGATTAGGGGGAAATACTGGAGCCGGGGAGCTGTTTTTT. Encoded protein: CAWRLGGNTGAGELFF.

The chain employs TRBV4-2 and TRBJ2-3, with 14 bases that match TRBD2. The CDR3 loop spans 21 amino acids. V was pared by 0 bases and J by 5 bases, with 16 bases of the junction left unmatched. Per the germline V gene, CDR1 is LGHNA and CDR2 is YNFKEQ. The CDR3 sequence: CASSQDWSAALGLAGEDTQYF. CDR3 DNA: TGTGCCAGCAGCCAAGATTGGTCCGCCGCCTTGGGACTAGCGGGAGAAGATACGCAGTATTTT.

This clone was found once. J is TRBJ1-1 and V is TRBV7-2; the match to TRBD1 covers 9 bases. With 4 bases clipped from V and 0 bases from J, the junction kept 9 bases outside the gene matches. The CDR3 spans 17 residues. Germline CDR1 SGHTA, CDR2 FQGNSA. CDR3 residues: CASSSRDRVNMNTEAFF. CDR3 coding DNA: TGTGCCAGCAGCTCCCGGGACAGGGTAAACATGAACACTGAAGCTTTCTTT.

The chain couples TRBV9 to TRBJ2-1, with TRBD2 matching 15 bases. The CDR3 extends over 18 amino acids. Germline V gene data show CDR1 as SGDLS and CDR2 as YYNGEE. V lost 4 bases, J lost 4 bases, and 9 bases stayed unmatched. The DNA for the CDR3 is TGTGCCAGCAGCATCGGACTAGCGGGAGGGCCCCCATACAATGAGCAGTTCTTC. It codes for CASSIGLAGGPPYNEQFF. The entire variable domain, with the rest obtained from reference TRBV9 and TRBJ2-1, is as follows: DSGVTQTPKHLITATGQRVTLRCSPRSGDLSVYWYQQSLDQGLQFLIQYYNGEERAKGNILERFSAQQFPDLHSELNLSSLELGDSALYFCASSIGLAGGPPYNEQFFGPGTRLTVL.

The chain links TRBV4-1 to TRBJ2-7; 7 bases agree with TRBD1. Germline V lookup: CDR1 MGHRA, CDR2 YSYEKL. This CDR3 has 14 amino acids. Losses at the gene ends were 4 bases for V and 1 base for J; bases not matched to a gene: 4. CDR3 loop: CASSLTGQSYEQYF. CDR3 coding DNA: TGCGCCAGCAGCCTGACAGGGCAGTCCTACGAGCAGTACTTC.

The rearrangement joins TRBV5-5 to TRBJ1-2; D unresolved. V lost 0 bases, J lost 3 bases, and 6 bases lay in between. The germline V gene has CDR1 SGHKS and CDR2 YYEKEE (reference sequence). The length of the CDR3 is 13 residues. The CDR3 coding sequence is TGTGCCAGCAGCTTGGCGGGGTACTATGGCTACACCTTC. Amino acids: CASSLAGYYGYTF.

This chain links TRBV24-1 with TRBJ1-2; D gene unclear. The CDR3 is made up of 17 amino acids. Germline values: CDR1 KGHDR, CDR2 SFDVKD. V lost 2 bases to trimming and J lost 0 bases, with 15 bases between them. This CDR3 reads CATSDSGSGSANYGYTF. CDR3 DNA: TGTGCCACCAGTGATTCCGGTTCGGGTTCCGCTAACTATGGCTACACCTTC.

The sample holds one count of this clone. The chain employs TRBV30 and TRBJ1-3; D perhaps matches TRBD1 (5 bases). The CDR3 length is 15 residues. The V gene's germline CDR1 is GTSNPN and CDR2 SVGIG (reference sequence). Trimming pared 0 bases from V and 0 bases from J, leaving 9 bases between. The CDR3 reads CAWSVGRASGNTIYF. The CDR3, as DNA: TGTGCCTGGAGTGTAGGCAGGGCCTCTGGAAACACCATATATTTT.

The V gene is TRBV6-2 or TRBV6-3, the J gene TRBJ1-5, with 7 nucleotides matching TRBD1. Germline V gene sequence: CDR1 MNHEY, CDR2 SVGEGT. V was clipped by 6 bases and J by 0 bases; unmatched bases: 17. This CDR3 region has 19 residues. CDR3 loop: CASRPRQGGVPYSNQPQHF. In DNA, the CDR3 is TGTGCCAGCAGACCTAGACAGGGTGGTGTTCCCTATAGCAATCAGCCCCAGCATTTT.

This clone was detected only once. This chain links TRBV7-8 with TRBJ2-2; D perhaps matches TRBD2 (6 bases). The CDR3 has 14 amino acids. V lost 4 bases and J lost 8, with 14 bases in between. CDR1 and CDR2 from the germline V gene are SGHVS and FQNEAQ. Here the CDR3 reads CASSSGTLVGELFF. The CDR3 DNA reads TGTGCCAGCAGCTCGGGGACTCTCGTTGGGGAGCTGTTTTTT.

This clone showed up just once. This sequence joins TRBV5-4 and TRBJ1-4; D gene uncertain. Germline CDR1 and CDR2: SGHNT and YYREEE (reference sequence). Trimming shortened V by 0 bases and J by 0 bases, and 9 bases separated the two germline ends. This CDR3 spans 16 amino acids. CDR3 coding DNA: TGTGCCAGCAGCTTGGCCGGTGCTGCAACTAATGAAAAACTGTTTTTT. Encoded protein: CASSLAGAATNEKLFF.

The chain employs TRBV6-5 and TRBJ2-2, with 9 bases fitting TRBD2. The length of the CDR3 is 15 residues. The germline gives CDR1 MNHEY, CDR2 SVGAGI. The J segment lost 0 bases and the V segment lost 6 bases, leaving 2 bases of the junction unmatched. The CDR3 nucleotides are TGTGCCAGCAGGTTAGCGGGAGCGAACACCGGGGAGCTGTTTTTT. Amino acids: CASRLAGANTGELFF.

The chain recombines TRBV4-2 with TRBJ2-2; 7 bases agree with TRBD2. V lost 0 bases, J lost 1 base, and 5 bases stayed unmatched. The CDR3 has 17 residues. Per germline, CDR1 LGHNA and CDR2 YNFKEQ. CDR3 residues: CASSQEPAGLNTGELFF. The CDR3 nucleotides are TGTGCCAGCAGCCAAGAGCCAGCGGGATTGAACACCGGGGAGCTGTTTTTT.

The V and J genes are TRBV25-1 and TRBJ1-1, with TRBD1 identical over 7 bases. Germline trimming cut 5 bases from V and 11 bases from J; bases unmatched to any gene: 8. The CDR3 spans 12 residues. CDR1 and CDR2 from the germline V gene are MGHDK and SYGVNS. The CDR3 sequence: CASSQSDRSAFF. CDR3 DNA: TGTGCCAGCAGTCAATCGGACAGGTCGGCTTTCTTT.

The chain employs TRBV18 and TRBJ2-7; 11 nucleotides match TRBD1. Germline CDR1 KGHSH, CDR2 LQKENI. J lost 7 bases, V lost 4 bases, and 9 bases had no gene match. The CDR3 is 15 amino acids. CDR3 protein: CASSRTGGGPIEQYF. CDR3 DNA sequence: TGTGCCAGCTCACGGACAGGGGGCGGCCCCATAGAGCAGTACTTC.

V usage is TRBV3-1 (or the pseudogene TRBV3-2) and J usage is TRBJ1-6; maybe TRBD1 (6 bases). The V gene lost 4 bases and the J gene lost 6 bases, with 13 bases spanning the gap. The CDR3 contains 15 residues. Germline assignment: CDR1 LGHDT and CDR2 YNNKEL (reference sequence). CDR3 bases: TGTGCCAGCAGCCGCGTCCTACAGGGTAATTCACCCCTCCACTTT. This translates into CASSRVLQGNSPLHF.

The chain employs TRBV6-5 and TRBJ2-7; 7 positions match TRBD2. The length of the CDR3 is 14 residues. V lost 7 bases to trimming and J lost 4 bases; unmatched junction nucleotides: 10. The V gene's germline CDR1 is MNHEY and CDR2 SVGAGI. The CDR3 coding sequence is TGTGCCAGCACCTTGGGCGGGAGTGGGTACGAGCAGTACTTC. Translated: CASTLGGSGYEQYF.